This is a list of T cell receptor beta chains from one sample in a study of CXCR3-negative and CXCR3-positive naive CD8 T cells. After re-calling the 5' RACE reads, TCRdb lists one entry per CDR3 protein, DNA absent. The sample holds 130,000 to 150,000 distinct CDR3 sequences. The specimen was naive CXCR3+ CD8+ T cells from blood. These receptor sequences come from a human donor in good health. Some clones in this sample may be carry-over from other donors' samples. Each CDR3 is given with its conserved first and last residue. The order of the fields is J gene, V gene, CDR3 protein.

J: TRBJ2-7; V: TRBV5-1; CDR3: CASSPEGVTSYEQYF
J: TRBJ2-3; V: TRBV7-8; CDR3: CASSLSGGADTQYF
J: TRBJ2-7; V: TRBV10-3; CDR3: CAISGQGSYEQYF
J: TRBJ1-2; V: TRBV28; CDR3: CASSFRSGGTNYGYTF
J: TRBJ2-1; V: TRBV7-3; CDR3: CASSSSGAGYNEQFF
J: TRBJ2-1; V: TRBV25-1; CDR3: CASSEELAGDNEQFF
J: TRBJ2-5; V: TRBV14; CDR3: CASSQETSGGYQETQYF
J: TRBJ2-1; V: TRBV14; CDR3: CASSRGPASEQFF
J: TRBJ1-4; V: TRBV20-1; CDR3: CSARTVEKLFF
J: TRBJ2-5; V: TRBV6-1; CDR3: CASSPGGGQETQYF
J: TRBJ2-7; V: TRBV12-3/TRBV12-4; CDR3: CASSLQGEQYF
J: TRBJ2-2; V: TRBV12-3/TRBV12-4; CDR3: CASSFDRDLLGTGELFF
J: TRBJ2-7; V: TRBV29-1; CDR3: CSVEELAGESF
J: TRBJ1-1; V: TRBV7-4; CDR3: CASSPLGATEAFF
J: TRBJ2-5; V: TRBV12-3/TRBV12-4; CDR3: CASTLGASTQYF
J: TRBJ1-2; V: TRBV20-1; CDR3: CSARGQATPPYGYTF
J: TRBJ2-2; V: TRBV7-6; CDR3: CASSPGAGGTGELFF
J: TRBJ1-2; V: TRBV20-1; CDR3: CSARDYEGLTLSYGYTF
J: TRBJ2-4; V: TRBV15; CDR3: CATSREGSSNIQYF
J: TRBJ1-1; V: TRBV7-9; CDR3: CASSSSPGTEAFF
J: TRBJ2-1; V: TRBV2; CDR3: CASMGTSGYYNEQFF
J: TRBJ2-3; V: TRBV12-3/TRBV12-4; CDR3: CASSSEFADTQYF
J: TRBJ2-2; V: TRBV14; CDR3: CASSQRDGLAGGIRTGELFF
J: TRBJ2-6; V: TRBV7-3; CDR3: CASSFHPDNVLTF
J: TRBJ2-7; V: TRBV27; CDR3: CASSLGPFSEQYF
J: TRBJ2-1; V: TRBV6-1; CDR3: CASSDSTGLAGGLLNEQFF
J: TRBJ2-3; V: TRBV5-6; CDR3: CASSETTTSWADTQYF
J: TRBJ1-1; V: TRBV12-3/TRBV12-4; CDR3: CASSETTANTEAFF
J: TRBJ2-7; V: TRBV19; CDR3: CASSSTGVGYEQYF
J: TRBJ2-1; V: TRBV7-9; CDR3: CASGGDPGLAGSNEQFF
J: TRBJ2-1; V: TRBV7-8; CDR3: CASSSTGTSVIDEQFF
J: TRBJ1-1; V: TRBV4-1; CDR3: CASSQGQGPNTEAFF
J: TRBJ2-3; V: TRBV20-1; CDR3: CSAGASGRTDTQYF
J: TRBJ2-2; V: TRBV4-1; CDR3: CASSQRLAGRATGELFF
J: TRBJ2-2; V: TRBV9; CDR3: CASSVQRNTGELFF
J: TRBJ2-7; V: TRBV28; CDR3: CASSLAPSGVPYDEQYF
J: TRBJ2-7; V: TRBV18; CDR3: CASSSGLAGESYEQYF
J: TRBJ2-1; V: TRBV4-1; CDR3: CASSHLYNEQFF
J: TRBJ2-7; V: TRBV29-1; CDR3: CSVPGTSIYEQYF
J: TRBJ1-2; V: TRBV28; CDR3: CASSPLLETRHEYGYTF
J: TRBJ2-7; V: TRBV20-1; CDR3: CSARDQRIRAYEQYF
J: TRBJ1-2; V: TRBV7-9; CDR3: CASSAQGRKGGYTF
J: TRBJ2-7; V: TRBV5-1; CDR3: CASSLAEREVEQYF
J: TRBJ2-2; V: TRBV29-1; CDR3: CSVLVGNTGELFF
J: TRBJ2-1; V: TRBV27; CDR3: CASSPLGTSGKNEQFF
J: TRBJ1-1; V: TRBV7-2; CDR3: CASSLGAGALMNTEAFF
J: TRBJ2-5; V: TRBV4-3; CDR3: CASSQETRHLRPQYF
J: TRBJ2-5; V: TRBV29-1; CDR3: CSVAGTAPRWETQYF
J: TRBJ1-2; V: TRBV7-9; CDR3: CASSFSTGVLANYGYTF
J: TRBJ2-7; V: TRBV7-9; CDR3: CASSLVSGTAEQYF
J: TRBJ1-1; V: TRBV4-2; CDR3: CASSQDFQGWDTEAFF
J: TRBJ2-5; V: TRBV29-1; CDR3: CSADNAEKYQETQYF